This T cell receptor beta chain was recorded in a study of T-cell memory formation after mild COVID-19. On the study more broadly: Largely donor-specific TCR clusters were found. Whole-study findings and limits: CD4/CD8 balance held among clones contracting day 15 to 85, and later expanders leaned CD4+.

The CDR3 contains 15 residues. The germline V gene encodes CDR1 MNHEY and CDR2 SVGAGI. Trimming pared 0 bases from V and 1 base from J, leaving 10 bases between. For this clonotype: Its antigen is still unknown.

TCRdb re-derived calls from the 5' RACE reads in MiXCR, one entry per CDR3 protein. This table has 350,000 to 450,000 distinct CDR3 sequences, around 27% appearing once. The specimen was PBMCs or a T cell subset sorted from them (not recorded which). The TCR comes from an adult woman who had mild COVID-19 (a few samples of this study predate the infection). Cell type and time point are not known. The chain uses TRBV6-5 and TRBJ2-7, with a possible D match to TRBD2 (5 bases). The DNA of the CDR3 is TGTGCCAGCAGTTACTCGGCTAGCAGGTCCTACGAGCAGTACTTC. Translated: CASSYSASRSYEQYF.